This TCR beta chain was sequenced for a study of radiotherapy plus CTLA-4 blockade in lung cancer. Study-wide context: An objective response was seen in approximately 17% of patients, and disease control in roughly 28%. Whole-study findings and limits: Blood-borne expansion of tumor-derived TCR clones followed radiotherapy plus ipilimumab. Together with interferon-beta, which increased in serum after radiation, early dynamic changes in blood T cell clones were reportedly the best predictors of response.

The CDR3 sequence is 15 residues long. From germline, CDR1 is LNHDA and CDR2 SQIVND (reference sequence). This clone was recorded only once. The antigen remains undetermined. Germline and junction disagree at one end, which may indicate a read error. Measured with immunoSEQ multiplex PCR; TCRdb has only the in-frame clones, and not every one. Among fewer than 100,000 clones listed, about 84% were seen once. This material consisted of peripheral blood, taken from a patient treated with radiotherapy plus ipilimumab. The V and J genes are TRBV19 and TRBJ1-1; D gene unclear. The receptor comes from a human donor with non-small cell lung cancer who had stable disease on radiotherapy plus ipilimumab. CDR3 DNA sequence: TGTGCCAGTAGTAGATCGAGGGTGACGAGCACTGGAGCTTTCTTT. It specifies CASSRSRVTSTGAFF.